This is a list of T cell receptor beta chains from one sample in a study of blood T cells in healthy people across ages. Via MiXCR, TCRdb re-called the 5' RACE reads, giving one row per CDR3 protein. This table holds over 600,000 distinct CDR3 sequences, about 46% found once. The sample comprised blood. These TCRs come from a man older than 75 in good health. Both conserved end residues are part of each CDR3. The order of the fields is clone size, J gene, CDR3 length, D gene, V gene, CDR3 DNA, CDR3 protein. The D gene is left open where the match is weak. The size of a clone is reported for some rows only, either as once, few or many, or as a class for expanded clones.

>-|TRBJ1-5|12|-|TRBV20-1
TGCAGTGCTAGCTCGCCTGATCAGCCCCAGCATTTT
CSASSPDQPQHF
>-|TRBJ2-6|15|-|TRBV6-2/TRBV6-3
TGTGCCAGCGGGGGGCTCAACTCTGGGGCCAACGTCCTGACTTTC
CASGGLNSGANVLTF
>-|TRBJ2-5|17|TRBD2|TRBV20-1
TGCAGCGCACAGGGGACTAGCGGGAGGATCCTGCAAGAGACCCAGTACTTC
CSAQGTSGRILQETQYF
>-|TRBJ2-7|15|TRBD2|TRBV7-2
TGTGCCAGCAGCCAGCAACTAGCGGGAGGCAACGAGCAGTACTTC
CASSQQLAGGNEQYF
>-|TRBJ2-7|13|TRBD2|TRBV12-3/TRBV12-4
TGTGCCAGCAGACTAGCGGGAGCAGACGAGCAGTACTTC
CASRLAGADEQYF
>-|TRBJ2-5|15|-|TRBV7-9
TGTGCCAGCAGCCCCCAATCAAAACCGGTAGAGACCCAGTACTTC
CASSPQSKPVETQYF
>-|TRBJ2-7|15|-|TRBV7-3
TGTGCCGGCAGCTTAACGCCCGGAGCAACCTACGAGCAGTACTTC
CAGSLTPGATYEQYF
>-|TRBJ2-3|13|-|TRBV11-3
TGTGCCAGCAGCTGGGCAGGCACAGATACGCAGTATTTT
CASSWAGTDTQYF
>-|TRBJ2-1|20|TRBD1|TRBV7-9
TGTGCCAGCAGCTTACCTGCTCGGACAGGGGTCTTTAGCTCCTACAATGGGCAGTTCTTC
CASSLPARTGVFSSYNGQFF
>-|TRBJ2-1|17|TRBD1|TRBV6-5
TGTGCCAGCAGTTACAGATCCGGGCAGGGGGTAAACAATGAGCAGTTCTTC
CASSYRSGQGVNNEQFF
>few|TRBJ2-1|14|-|TRBV24-1
TGTGCCACCAGTAACGGGGGCCCCTACAATGAGCAGTTCTTC
CATSNGGPYNEQFF
>once|TRBJ2-5|15|-|TRBV19
TGTGCCACCGCGCGGGGCCACTCAGGGGGAGAGACCCAGTACTTC
CATARGHSGGETQYF
>-|TRBJ1-5|14|-|TRBV6-1
TGTGCCAGCAGTGAAGCTTGGGGAAATCAGCCCCAGCATTTT
CASSEAWGNQPQHF
>-|TRBJ2-7|10|-|TRBV30
TGTGCCTGGAGTGGGTACGAGCAGTACTTC
CAWSGYEQYF
>-|TRBJ2-5|14|-|TRBV27
TGTGCCAGCAGTTTACGGGAGCAACCAGAGACCCAGTACTTC
CASSLREQPETQYF
>-|TRBJ1-1|14|-|TRBV5-4
TGTGCCAGCAGCCCCCAGAGCAGGTCCACTGAAGCTTTCTTT
CASSPQSRSTEAFF
>many|TRBJ2-3|13|-|TRBV12-3/TRBV12-4
TGTGCCAGCAGGATGGGCAGACATACGAGGCAGTATTTT
CASRMGRHTRQYF
>many|TRBJ2-3|15|-|TRBV15
TGTGCCACCAGCAGAGCTATAGGGGGAATAGATACGCAGTATTTT
CATSRAIGGIDTQYF
>many|TRBJ2-7|15|TRBD2|TRBV5-1
TGCGCCAGCAGCTTGGGAAGCGGGAGCTTCTACGAGCAGTACTTC
CASSLGSGSFYEQYF
>-|TRBJ2-3|14|TRBD1|TRBV12-3/TRBV12-4
TGTGCCAGCAGCGTGACAGGGGGCGTAGATACGCAGTATTTT
CASSVTGGVDTQYF
>-|TRBJ2-7|16|TRBD2|TRBV15
TGTGCCACCAGCAGAGATCTAGCTAGCGGGAGCTACGAGCAGTACTTC
CATSRDLASGSYEQYF
>few|TRBJ2-5|19|TRBD2|TRBV7-3
TGTGCCAGCAGACTCAAGGGACTAGCGGGAGGTCCTATCCAAGAGACCCAGTACTTC
CASRLKGLAGGPIQETQYF
>-|TRBJ1-2|17|-|TRBV20-1
TGCAGTGCTAGAGATGCGTCGGACCCAAAGCAAGGCTATGGCTACACCTTC
CSARDASDPKQGYGYTF
>many|TRBJ2-3|16|-|TRBV7-2
TGTGCCAGCAGCCCCCTCGGTGGCGGGAACACAGATACGCAGTATTTT
CASSPLGGGNTDTQYF
>few|TRBJ2-7|14|TRBD2|TRBV20-1
TGCAGTGCGCTGACTAGCGGAGGCAACTACGAGCAGTACTTC
CSALTSGGNYEQYF
>few|TRBJ1-2|13|-|TRBV29-1
TGCAGCGTTGAAGATCTGGGACGTCGAGGCTACACCTTC
CSVEDLGRRGYTF
>-|TRBJ1-1|15|TRBD1|TRBV20-1
TGCAGTGCGCAGGGGGGAACTCAGGGAGGCGTTGAAGCTTTCTTT
CSAQGGTQGGVEAFF
>few|TRBJ2-7|15|-|TRBV5-1
TGCGCCAGCAGCTTGGATCCGGGGCCTGACTACGAGCAGTACTTC
CASSLDPGPDYEQYF
>-|TRBJ2-2|15|-|TRBV10-3
TGTGCCATCAGGGGGGACGGAGCGAACACCGGGGAGCTGTTTTTT
CAIRGDGANTGELFF
>once|TRBJ1-6|16|-|TRBV20-1
TGCAGTGCATTGGGGGCAGGCTCCCCACTTAGTAGTCCCCACCACTTT
CSALGAGSPLSSPHHF
>-|TRBJ2-1|13|-|TRBV25-1
TGTGCCAGCAGTGAATCCCCCAAAGAGACCCAGTTCTTC
CASSESPKETQFF
>-|TRBJ1-1|14|-|TRBV5-1
TGCGCCAGCAAGAAACTTATCAGCAACACTGAAGCTTTCTTT
CASKKLISNTEAFF
>many|TRBJ2-3|18|TRBD2|TRBV7-9
TGTGCCAGCAGCTTAGCGCGGGCTAGCGGGAGTAGCACAGATACGCAGTATTTT
CASSLARASGSSTDTQYF
>-|TRBJ1-5|14|TRBD1|TRBV12-3/TRBV12-4
TGTGCCAGCAGGGCCGGGACAGAGGGACAGCCCCAGCATTTT
CASRAGTEGQPQHF
>-|TRBJ2-7|16|TRBD2|TRBV7-2
TGTGCCAGCAGCACTACCAGCGGGGCTAGCTCCTACGAGCAGTACTTC
CASSTTSGASSYEQYF
>-|TRBJ2-7|16|TRBD2|TRBV20-1
TGCAGTGCTAGAGCGACACTAGCGGAGACGGGAGTCGAGCAGTACTTC
CSARATLAETGVEQYF
>few|TRBJ1-2|15|TRBD1|TRBV27
TGTGCCAGCAGTGTGAGCGAGACAGGGGACTATGGCTACACCTTC
CASSVSETGDYGYTF
>-|TRBJ2-7|16|TRBD2|TRBV12-3/TRBV12-4
TGTGCCAGCAGTCCGGGGGCTAGCGGGGGATGCAATGAGCAGTACTTC
CASSPGASGGCNEQYF
>-|TRBJ2-1|12|-|TRBV7-9
TGTGCCAGCAGCTGGGAGCCCGATGAGCAGTTCTTC
CASSWEPDEQFF
>-|TRBJ1-3|15|-|TRBV7-2
TGTGCCAGCAGCCCTAGGAGGGTCCCTGGAAACACCATATATTTT
CASSPRRVPGNTIYF
>few|TRBJ2-7|15|-|TRBV7-9
TGTGCCAGCAGCTTAGCGCGTCAGGGGAGCTACGAGCAGTACTTC
CASSLARQGSYEQYF
>-|TRBJ1-1|13|-|TRBV10-3
TGTGCCATCAGTGATGAAAGGAACACTGAAGCTTTCTTT
CAISDERNTEAFF
>-|TRBJ2-1|16|TRBD2|TRBV4-3
TGCGCCAGCAGCCAAGATCGGACTAGCGCGCACAATGAGCAGTTCTTC
CASSQDRTSAHNEQFF
>many|TRBJ2-3|13|-|TRBV2
TGTGCCAGGGTGTTGGCCCTCACAGATACGCAGTATTTT
CARVLALTDTQYF
>-|TRBJ2-4|16|TRBD1|TRBV2
TGTGCCAGCAGTGAAGATTGGACAGGGGCCAAAAACATTCAGTACTTC
CASSEDWTGAKNIQYF
>few|TRBJ2-5|16|-|TRBV7-8
TGTGCCAGCAGCTTGCAGCGGGACAGGTACCAAGAGACCCAGTACTTC
CASSLQRDRYQETQYF
>-|TRBJ2-5|19|TRBD1|TRBV12-3/TRBV12-4
TGTGCCAGCAGTTATTCAGGGGGTCTGCCAGACCGGCACCAAGAGACCCAGTACTTC
CASSYSGGLPDRHQETQYF
>-|TRBJ2-7|15|TRBD2|TRBV28
TGTGCCAGCAGTTTCAGGCTAGCGGGTATCTACGAGCAGTACTTC
CASSFRLAGIYEQYF
>-|TRBJ1-2|13|TRBD1|TRBV20-1
TGCAGTGCTCTGGACAGGGGGGTCTATGGCTACACCTTC
CSALDRGVYGYTF
>-|TRBJ2-1|13|-|TRBV29-1
TGCAGCGCCGCCTGGACGGGTAGCAATAAGCAGTTCTTC
CSAAWTGSNKQFF
>-|TRBJ2-7|14|-|TRBV4-3
TGCGCCAGCAGCCGCGACGGGGAATCCTACGAGCAGTACTTC
CASSRDGESYEQYF
>-|TRBJ2-1|15|-|TRBV7-2
TGTGCCAGCGCCGTCGGCGCGGGATCCTACAATGAGCAGTTCTTC
CASAVGAGSYNEQFF
>-|TRBJ2-7|14|-|TRBV20-1
TGCAGTGTCCCCCCCAGTACGGGGGTAGGCGAGCAGTACTTC
CSVPPSTGVGEQYF
>-|TRBJ2-3|14|TRBD2|TRBV29-1
TGCAGCGTTGATCTAGCGGGAAGCACAGATACGCAGTATTTT
CSVDLAGSTDTQYF
>-|TRBJ2-5|14|-|TRBV10-2
TGCGCCAGCAGTGAGGCGAAGGTTTCCGGGACCCAGTACTTC
CASSEAKVSGTQYF